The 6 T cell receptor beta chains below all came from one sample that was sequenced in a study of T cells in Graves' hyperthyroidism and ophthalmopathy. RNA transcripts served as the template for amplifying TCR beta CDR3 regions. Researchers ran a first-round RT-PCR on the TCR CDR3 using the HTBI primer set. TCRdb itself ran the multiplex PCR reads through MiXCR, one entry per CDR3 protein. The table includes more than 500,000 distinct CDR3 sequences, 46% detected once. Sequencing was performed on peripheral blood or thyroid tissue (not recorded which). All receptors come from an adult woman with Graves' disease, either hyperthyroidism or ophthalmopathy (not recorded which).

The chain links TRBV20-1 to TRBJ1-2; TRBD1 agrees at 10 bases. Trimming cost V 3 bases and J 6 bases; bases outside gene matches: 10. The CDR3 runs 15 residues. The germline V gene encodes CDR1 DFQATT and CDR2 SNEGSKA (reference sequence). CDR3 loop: CSARDYRQGANGYTF. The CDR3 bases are TGCAGTGCTAGGGATTATCGACAGGGGGCCAATGGCTACACCTTC.

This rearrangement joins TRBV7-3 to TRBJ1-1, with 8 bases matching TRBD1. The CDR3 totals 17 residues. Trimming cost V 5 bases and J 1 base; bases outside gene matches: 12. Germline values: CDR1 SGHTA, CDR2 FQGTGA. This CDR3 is CASSLGTGPTGNTEAFF. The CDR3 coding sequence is TGTGCCAGCAGCCTAGGGACAGGCCCTACCGGGAACACTGAAGCTTTCTTT.

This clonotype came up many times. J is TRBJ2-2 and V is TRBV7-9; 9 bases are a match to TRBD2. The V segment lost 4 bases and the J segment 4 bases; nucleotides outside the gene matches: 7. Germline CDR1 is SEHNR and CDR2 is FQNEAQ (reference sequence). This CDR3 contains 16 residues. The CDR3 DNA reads TGTGCCAGCAGCTGGCGGGAGGGCCGTGGCACCGGGGAGCTGTTTTTT. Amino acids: CASSWREGRGTGELFF. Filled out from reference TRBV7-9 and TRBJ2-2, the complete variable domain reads DTGVSQNPRHKITKRGQNVTFRCDPISEHNRLYWYRQTLGQGPEFLTYFQNEAQLEKSRLLSDRFSAERPKGSFSTLEIQRTEQGDSAMYLCASSWREGRGTGELFFGEGSRLTVL.

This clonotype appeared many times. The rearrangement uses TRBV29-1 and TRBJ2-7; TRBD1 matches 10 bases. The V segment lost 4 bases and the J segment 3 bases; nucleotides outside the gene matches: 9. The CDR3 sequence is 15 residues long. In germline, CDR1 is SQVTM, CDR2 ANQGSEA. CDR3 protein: CSVAGTGERRYEQYF. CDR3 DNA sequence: TGCAGCGTTGCGGGGACAGGGGAGAGGCGCTACGAGCAGTACTTC.

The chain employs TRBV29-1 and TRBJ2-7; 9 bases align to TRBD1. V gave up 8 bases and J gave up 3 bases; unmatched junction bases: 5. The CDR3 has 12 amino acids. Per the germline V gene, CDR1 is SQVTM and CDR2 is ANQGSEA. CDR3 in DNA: TGCAGCTTCAAGACAGGGGGCTACGAGCAGTACTTC. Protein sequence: CSFKTGGYEQYF.

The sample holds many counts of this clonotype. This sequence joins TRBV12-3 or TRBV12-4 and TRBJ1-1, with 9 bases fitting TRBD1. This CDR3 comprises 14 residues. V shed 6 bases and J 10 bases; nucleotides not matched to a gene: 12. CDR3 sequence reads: CASRSTGGTAGAFF. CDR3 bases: TGTGCCAGCAGGAGTACAGGGGGCACGGCCGGAGCTTTCTTT.